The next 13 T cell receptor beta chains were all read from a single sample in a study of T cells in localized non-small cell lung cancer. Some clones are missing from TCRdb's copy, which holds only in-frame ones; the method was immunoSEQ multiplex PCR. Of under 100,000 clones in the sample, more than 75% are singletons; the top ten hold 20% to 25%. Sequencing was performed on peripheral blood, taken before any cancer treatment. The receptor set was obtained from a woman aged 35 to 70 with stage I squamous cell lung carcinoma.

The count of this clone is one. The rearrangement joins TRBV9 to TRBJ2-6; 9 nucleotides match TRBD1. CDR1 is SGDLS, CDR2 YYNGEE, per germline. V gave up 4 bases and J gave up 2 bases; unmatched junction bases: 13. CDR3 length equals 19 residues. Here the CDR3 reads CASSPQPGQGGAGANVLTF. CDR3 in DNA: TGTGCCAGCAGCCCTCAGCCGGGACAGGGAGGCGCTGGGGCCAACGTCCTGACTTTC.

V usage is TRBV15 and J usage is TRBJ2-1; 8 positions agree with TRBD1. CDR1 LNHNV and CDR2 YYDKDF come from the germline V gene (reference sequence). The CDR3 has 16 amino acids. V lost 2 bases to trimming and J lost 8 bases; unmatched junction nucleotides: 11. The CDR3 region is CATSRFPDRVADEQFF. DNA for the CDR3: TGTGCCACCAGCAGATTCCCGGACAGGGTAGCGGATGAGCAGTTCTTC. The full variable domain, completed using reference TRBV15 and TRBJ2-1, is DAMVIQNPRYQVTQFGKPVTLSCSQTLNHNVMYWYQQKSSQAPKLLFHYYDKDFNNEADTPDNFQSRRPNTSFCFLDIRSPGLGDTAMYLCATSRFPDRVADEQFFGPGTRLTVL.

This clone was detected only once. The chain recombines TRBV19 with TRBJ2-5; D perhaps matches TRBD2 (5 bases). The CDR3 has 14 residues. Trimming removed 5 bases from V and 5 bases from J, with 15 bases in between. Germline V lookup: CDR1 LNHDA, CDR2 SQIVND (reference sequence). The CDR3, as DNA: TGTGCCAGTAGTCCTCGTTCAGGCGGGGAGACCCAGTACTTC. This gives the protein CASSPRSGGETQYF.

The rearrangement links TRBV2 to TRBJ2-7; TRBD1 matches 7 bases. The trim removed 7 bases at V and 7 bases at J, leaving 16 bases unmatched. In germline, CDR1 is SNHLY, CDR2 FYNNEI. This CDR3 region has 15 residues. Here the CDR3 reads CASTPGQAPRGEQYF. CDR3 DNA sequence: TGTGCCAGCACTCCCGGACAGGCTCCGAGGGGGGAGCAGTACTTC. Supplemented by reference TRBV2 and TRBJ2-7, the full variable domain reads EPEVTQTPSHQVTQMGQEVILRCVPISNHLYFYWYRQILGQKVEFLVSFYNNEISEKSEIFDDQFSVERPDGSNFTLKIRSTKLEDSAMYFCASTPGQAPRGEQYFGPGTRLTVT.

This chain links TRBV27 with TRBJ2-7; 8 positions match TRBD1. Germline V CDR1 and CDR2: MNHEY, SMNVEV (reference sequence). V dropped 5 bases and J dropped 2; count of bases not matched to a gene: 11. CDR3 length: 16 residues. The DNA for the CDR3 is TGTGCCAGCAGTCTGTTAGACAGGGGAGCCCCCTACGAGCAGTACTTC. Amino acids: CASSLLDRGAPYEQYF.

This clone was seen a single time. The CDR3 here is CASAHRAQPQHF. CDR3 nucleotide sequence: TGTGCCAGCGCCCACCGGGCTCAGCCCCAGCATTTT. The V gene is TRBV21-1, the J gene TRBJ1-5. TRBV21-1 is described as a pseudogene. The CDR3 is made up of 12 amino acids.

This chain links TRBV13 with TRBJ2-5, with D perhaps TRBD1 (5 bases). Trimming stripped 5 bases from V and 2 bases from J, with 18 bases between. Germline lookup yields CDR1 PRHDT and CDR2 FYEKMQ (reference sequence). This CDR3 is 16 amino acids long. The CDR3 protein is CASSQTRGASQETQYF. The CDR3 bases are TGTGCCAGCAGCCAAACACGTGGGGCATCACAAGAGACCCAGTACTTC.

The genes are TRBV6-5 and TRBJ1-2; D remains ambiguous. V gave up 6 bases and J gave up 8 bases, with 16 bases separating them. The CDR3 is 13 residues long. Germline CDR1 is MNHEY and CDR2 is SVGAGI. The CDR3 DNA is TGTGCCAGCAGGGCCCCCGGGAGGCTAGGCTACACCTTC. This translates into CASRAPGRLGYTF.

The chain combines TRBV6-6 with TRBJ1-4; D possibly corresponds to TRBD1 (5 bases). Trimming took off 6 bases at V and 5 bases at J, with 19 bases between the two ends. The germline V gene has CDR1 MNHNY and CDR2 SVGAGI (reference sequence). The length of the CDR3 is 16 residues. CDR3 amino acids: CASSLRGQSGNEKLFF. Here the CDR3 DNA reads TGTGCCAGCAGCCTCCGGGGCCAGTCCGGAAATGAAAAACTGTTTTTT.

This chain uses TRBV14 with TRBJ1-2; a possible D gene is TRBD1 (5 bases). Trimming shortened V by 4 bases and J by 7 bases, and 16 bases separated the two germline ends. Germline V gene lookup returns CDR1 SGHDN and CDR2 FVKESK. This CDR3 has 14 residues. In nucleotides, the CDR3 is TGTGCCAGCAGCCCCGCCGGGAGGGGTATTGGCTACACCTTC. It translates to CASSPAGRGIGYTF.

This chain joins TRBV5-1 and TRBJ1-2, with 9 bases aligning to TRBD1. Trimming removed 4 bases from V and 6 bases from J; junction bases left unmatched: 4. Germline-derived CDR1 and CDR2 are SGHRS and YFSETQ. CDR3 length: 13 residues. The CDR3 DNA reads TGCGCCAGCAGCCAACAGGGGGCTAATGGCTACACCTTC. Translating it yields CASSQQGANGYTF. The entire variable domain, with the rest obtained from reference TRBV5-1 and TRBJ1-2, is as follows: KAGVTQTPRYLIKTRGQQVTLSCSPISGHRSVSWYQQTPGQGLQFLFEYFSETQRNKGNFPGRFSGRQFSNSRSEMNVSTLELGDSALYLCASSQQGANGYTFGSGTRLTVV.

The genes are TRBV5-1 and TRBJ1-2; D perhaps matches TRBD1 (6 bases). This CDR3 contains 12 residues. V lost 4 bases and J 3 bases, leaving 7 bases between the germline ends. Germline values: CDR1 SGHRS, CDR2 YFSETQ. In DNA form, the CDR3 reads TGCGCCAGCAGCGCAGGGGACTATGGCTACACCTTC. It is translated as CASSAGDYGYTF.

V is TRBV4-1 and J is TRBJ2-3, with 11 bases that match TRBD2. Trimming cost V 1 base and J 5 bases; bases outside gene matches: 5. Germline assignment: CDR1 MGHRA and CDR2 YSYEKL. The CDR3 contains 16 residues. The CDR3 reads CASSQVLAGGGDTQYF. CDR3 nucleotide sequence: TGCGCCAGCAGCCAAGTCCTAGCGGGGGGCGGAGATACGCAGTATTTT.